These T cell receptor beta chains were read from a single sample in a study of cytotoxic CD8 clonotypes in ibrutinib-treated CLL. Measured with immunoSEQ multiplex PCR; TCRdb has only the in-frame clones, and not every one. The sample has approximately 150,000 clones; over 75% are singletons. The sample in question was PBMCs, obtained at disease progression, from a patient treated with ibrutinib. Receptors originate from a human donor with chronic lymphocytic leukemia. The CDR3 runs from the conserved cysteine through the conserved F or W. D genes are given only for firm matches. Part of the rows lack a size; the others show once, few, many or a class for expanded clones.

TRBD2	TRBV5-1	.	TRBJ2-7	CASSLSSGTPYEQYF	TGCGCCAGCAGCTTGTCCAGCGGGACTCCCTACGAGCAGTACTTC
TRBD1	TRBV18	once	TRBJ1-2	CASSPNVGTGGFYGYTF	TGTGCCAGCTCCCCTAATGTCGGGACAGGGGGTTTCTATGGCTACACCTTC
TRBD1	TRBV11-3	.	TRBJ2-1	CASSLLPPGTGGLNEQFF	TGTGCCAGCAGCTTACTACCCCCCGGGACAGGGGGCCTGAATGAGCAGTTCTTC
TRBD1	TRBV10-1	once	TRBJ1-2	CASSAWDRVYGYTF	TGCGCCAGCAGTGCATGGGACAGGGTCTATGGCTACACCTTC
.	TRBV20-1	.	TRBJ1-2	CSASGGYGYTF	TGCAGTGCTAGCGGCGGCTATGGCTACACCTTC
.	TRBV5-1	.	TRBJ1-3	CASLPLQISGNTIYF	TGCGCCAGCCTTCCATTACAGATATCTGGAAACACCATATATTTT
.	TRBV4-2	.	TRBJ2-2	CASSQVSGQGRTGELFF	TGTGCCAGCAGCCAAGTCTCTGGGCAGGGTCGTACCGGGGAGCTGTTTTTT
TRBD1	TRBV19	.	TRBJ2-5	CASSTIRTGGSETQYF	TGTGCCAGTAGTACAATACGGACAGGGGGCTCAGAGACCCAGTACTTC
.	TRBV7-9	.	TRBJ2-6	CASSPRGLSGANVLTF	TGTGCCAGCAGCCCCCGGGGGCTCTCTGGGGCCAACGTCCTGACTTTC
TRBD2	TRBV10-3	once	TRBJ2-1	CAIKGRIGGSRMDEQFF	TGTGCCATCAAGGGACGAATCGGCGGGAGTAGGATGGATGAGCAGTTCTTC
.	TRBV7-6	once	TRBJ1-2	CASSLVTLDGYTF	TGTGCCAGCAGCTTAGTGACTTTGGATGGCTACACCTTC
TRBD2	TRBV5-1	.	TRBJ2-1	CASSSGTSGSGNEQFF	TGCGCCAGCAGCTCAGGGACTAGCGGGAGTGGCAATGAGCAGTTCTTC
.	TRBV5-1	.	TRBJ1-3	CASSLDGGFSGNTIYF	TGCGCCAGCAGCTTGGACGGGGGTTTCTCTGGAAACACCATATATTTT
.	TRBV7-2	.	TRBJ2-7	CASSPWGGEQYF	TGTGCCAGCAGCCCTTGGGGTGGCGAGCAGTACTTC
.	TRBV28	once	TRBJ2-1	CASTVASVYNEQFF	TGTGCCAGCACTGTGGCTAGCGTCTACAATGAGCAGTTCTTC
.	TRBV7-3	.	TRBJ2-3	CASSLQASSADTQYF	TGTGCCAGCAGCTTACAAGCTAGTTCTGCAGATACGCAGTATTTT
.	TRBV5-6	once	TRBJ1-4	CASRQRLLGEKLFF	TGTGCCAGCAGACAGCGGCTTCTCGGTGAAAAACTGTTTTTT
.	TRBV7-3	.	TRBJ2-6	CASSLYEGANVLTF	TGTGCCAGCAGCTTATATGAGGGGGCCAACGTCCTGACTTTC
TRBD2	TRBV9	.	TRBJ2-1	CASSVPTSGAYNEQFF	TGTGCCAGCAGCGTGCCGACTAGCGGCGCCTACAATGAGCAGTTCTTC
TRBD2	TRBV5-1	once	TRBJ2-1	CASSLGTSGRLSEQFF	TGCGCCAGCAGCTTGGGGACTAGCGGGAGACTCAGTGAGCAGTTCTTC
.	TRBV9	.	TRBJ2-5	CASSVGAADNQETQYF	TGTGCCAGCAGCGTAGGGGCGGCCGACAACCAAGAGACCCAGTACTTC
.	TRBV6-1	.	TRBJ1-2	CASTSQDTNYGYTF	TGTGCCAGCACCTCACAAGATACTAACTATGGCTACACCTTC
.	TRBV7-3	.	TRBJ1-3	CASSWGPSGNTIYF	TGTGCCAGCAGCTGGGGCCCCTCTGGAAACACCATATATTTT
.	TRBV5-5	.	TRBJ2-7	CASSFWGAASSYEQYF	TGTGCCAGCAGCTTCTGGGGCGCCGCTAGCTCCTACGAGCAGTACTTC
TRBD2	TRBV30	.	TRBJ2-1	CAWKLAGGPYNEQFF	TGTGCCTGGAAACTAGCGGGAGGGCCATACAATGAGCAGTTCTTC
TRBD1	TRBV5-1	.	TRBJ2-3	CASSLTRQGWVDTQYF	TGCGCCAGCAGCCTGACTCGACAGGGCTGGGTAGATACGCAGTATTTT
.	TRBV18	.	TRBJ1-1	CASSPTRQREAFF	TGTGCCAGCTCCCCTACACGACAGCGTGAAGCTTTCTTT
.	TRBV6-5	.	TRBJ1-2	CASSLGGRRDYGYTF	TGTGCCAGCAGCCTCGGGGGCCGCCGAGACTATGGCTACACCTTC
TRBD2	TRBV7-3	.	TRBJ2-7	CASSLTLAGSSYEQYF	TGTGCCAGCAGCTTAACCCTAGCGGGAAGCTCCTACGAGCAGTACTTC
.	TRBV5-6	.	TRBJ1-1	CASSSMGNTEAFF	TGTGCCAGCAGCTCAATGGGGAACACTGAAGCTTTCTTT